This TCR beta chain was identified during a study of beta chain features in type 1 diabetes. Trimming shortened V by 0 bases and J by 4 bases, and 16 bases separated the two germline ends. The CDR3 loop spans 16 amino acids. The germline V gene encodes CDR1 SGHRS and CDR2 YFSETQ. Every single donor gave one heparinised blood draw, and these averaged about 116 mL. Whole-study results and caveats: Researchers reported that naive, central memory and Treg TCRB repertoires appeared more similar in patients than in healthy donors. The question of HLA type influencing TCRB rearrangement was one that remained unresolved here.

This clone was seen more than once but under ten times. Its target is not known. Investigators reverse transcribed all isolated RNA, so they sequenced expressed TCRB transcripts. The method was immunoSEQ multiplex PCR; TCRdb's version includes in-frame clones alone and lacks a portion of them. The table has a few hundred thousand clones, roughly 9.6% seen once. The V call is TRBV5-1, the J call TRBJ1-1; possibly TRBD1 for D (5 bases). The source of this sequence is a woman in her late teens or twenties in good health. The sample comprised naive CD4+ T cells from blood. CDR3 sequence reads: CASSLGQGGGSTEAFF. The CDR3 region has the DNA TGCGCCAGCAGCTTGGGCCAGGGCGGGGGGAGCACTGAAGCTTTCTTT.